The entry below gives a single T cell receptor beta chain sequence along with its context. This clonotype was picked up many times. Its recognized antigen is unknown. Per-nucleotide qualities are absent, and no much larger clonotype sits a single base away. Stable Graves' hyperthyroidism was defined as the absence of progression to ophthalmopathy over 18 months of follow-up. Hyperthyroidism patients were newly diagnosed, had a disease duration of under 2 months, and were aged 18 to 65 years. The study excluded patients with uncontrolled infections, other autoimmune diseases, pregnancy or lactation. Diagnoses relied on clinical symptoms, serum thyroxine and TRAb, thyroid ultrasound and orbital computed tomography. Ficoll-Paque density gradient centrifugation was used to isolate PBMCs from about 9 ml of fresh peripheral blood. Total RNA was extracted using Trizol reagent, and RNA quality was assessed on an Agilent 2100 Bioanalyzer.

These data belong to a study of T cells in Graves' hyperthyroidism and ophthalmopathy (dated by TCRdb to the late 2010s). Background for the entire study: Peripheral blood samples were taken at the time of initial diagnosis, prior to any treatment. For training and testing, the roughly 100 patients in the discovery cohort were randomly divided in a 7:3 ratio. The paper reports TCR Vbeta CDR3 sequencing of over 130 peripheral blood samples: 43 ophthalmopathy, fewer than 85 hyperthyroidism and approximately 17 progressor patients. Thyroid tissue and blood T-cell repertoires from six Graves' hyperthyroidism patients were also compared in the study. A discovery cohort of around 100 patients, roughly 45 with Graves' ophthalmopathy and 57 with stable Graves' hyperthyroidism, was used to find distinguishing TCR V-J signatures. Prospective prediction of ophthalmopathy was tested in an independent validation cohort of 18 to 20 hyperthyroidism patients and 17 patients who later progressed to ophthalmopathy. Following sampling, methimazole starting at 30 mg daily was given to hyperthyroidism patients, and high-dose intravenous methylprednisolone was given to ophthalmopathy patients.

The research as a whole found: Sample size was not statistically predetermined, and blinding of investigators to group allocation was not performed. A 13 V-J signature model separated ophthalmopathy from stable hyperthyroidism, with nearly 90% sensitivity and roughly 81% specificity in cross-validation and 80%/75% in testing. During validation, the model predicted progression to ophthalmopathy a median of approximately six months ahead of onset, with approximately 70% sensitivity and almost 75% specificity. Most expanded thyroid clonotypes (frequency above 0.001) were also detected in blood, a finding suggesting that blood repertoires may reflect thyroid immune responses.

CDR3 length: 13 amino acids, cysteine to phenylalanine. Only the CDR3 DNA stays, 39 bases, in frame from base 1. The germline V gene (reference sequence) sets CDR1 to LNHNV and CDR2 to YYDKDF. V is cut by 0 bases and J by 4 bases, and the space between the germline ends is 4 bases. The TCR beta CDR3 regions were amplified from the RNA transcripts. For the first round of RT-PCR on the TCR CDR3, the HTBI primer set was used together with the Qiagen OneStep RT-PCR kit. The libraries were constructed in a second round of multiplex PCR and then size-selected and purified. Sequencing of the libraries was done on an Illumina HiSeq2000 using paired-end 100 bp reads. From the authors' description of their analysis: SOAPnuke was used to process the raw data, removing reads that contained adapters or uncalled bases, had a mean Phred below 15, or lacked an exact match to the constant primer or identifier. High-quality paired reads were merged using COPE v1.2.5, and each unique nucleotide sequence was defined as a clonotype. MiTCR v1.1 was used to align clonotypes to the IMGT TRBV, TRBD and TRBJ reference segments. The analysis included only V-J combinations with a frequency above 0.0001, which together covered around 99% of the repertoires. The TCS score was defined as F50 (clonal expansion) divided by E x V (chaos), with BLOSUM62-based TCRdist calculated between CDR3 peptides within each V-J. Welch's t-statistics and random forest reduced fewer than 550 V-J features to fewer than 15, which were used in a naive Bayes classifier (R e1071). TCRdb took the public reads, trimmed them with fastp at Q25, ran MiXCR for clone calling and kept in-frame beta chains. Each CDR3 protein appears once, grouped with its most common genes and DNA. These V and J calls derive from TCRdb rather than the authors' analysis. The sample yields approximately 400,000 distinct CDR3 sequences; about 19% were counted once. About 3.7% of the sample is in the top ten clones.

This chain joins TRBV15 to TRBJ1-3; the D gene is unclear. Specimen: blood. This clonotype was sampled from a woman between 18 and 30 years old with Graves' hyperthyroidism. The CDR3 is CATSRDTGNTIYF. The nucleotides are TGTGCCACCAGCAGAGACACCGGAAACACCATATATTTT.